This T cell receptor beta chain was captured by sequencing in a study of response to subunit inactivated influenza vaccine (dated by TCRdb to between 2017 and 2018). Regarding the research as a whole: Deep quantitative profiling of the T cell receptor repertoire was used in the study to follow responses to a trivalent subunit inactivated influenza vaccine. The paper as a whole reports these results and caveats: The authors proposed that each seasonal influenza vaccination may bring in only a limited number of new T cells.

As regards this clonotype: The specificity of this receptor is unknown. Nothing much larger sits one base from this clone, and base qualities are not available.

To prepare the library, RT-PCR was applied. The sample was run on an Illumina HiSeq 2500. The public reads were reprocessed in TCRdb via fastp at Q25 and MiXCR, keeping in-frame beta chains. CDR3 protein sequences are deduplicated, and each keeps its most common genes and DNA. The sample records 450,000 to 700,000 distinct CDR3 sequences, approximately 15% of which are singletons. The top ten hold approximately 10% of the sample. This sequence originates from a man in his fifties or sixties who received an inactivated influenza vaccine. Donor details come from another sample of the same person, matched by shared clones. The sample here was PBMCs from blood, taken 11 to 12 days after vaccination.

CDR3 reads: CASSLSQVANTGELFF. The nucleotides read TGTGCCAGCAGCTTGAGCCAGGTCGCGAACACCGGGGAGCTGTTTTTT. This chain joins TRBV5-6 to TRBJ2-2; the D gene cannot be named for sure. Inclusive of the bounding cysteine and phenylalanine, the CDR3 is 16 residues long. The entry retains the CDR3 DNA only, 48 bases that are in frame from base 1. Trimming costs V 1 base and J 0 bases, and their ends lie 10 bases apart. CDR1 SGHDT and CDR2 YYEEEE are derived from the germline V gene.